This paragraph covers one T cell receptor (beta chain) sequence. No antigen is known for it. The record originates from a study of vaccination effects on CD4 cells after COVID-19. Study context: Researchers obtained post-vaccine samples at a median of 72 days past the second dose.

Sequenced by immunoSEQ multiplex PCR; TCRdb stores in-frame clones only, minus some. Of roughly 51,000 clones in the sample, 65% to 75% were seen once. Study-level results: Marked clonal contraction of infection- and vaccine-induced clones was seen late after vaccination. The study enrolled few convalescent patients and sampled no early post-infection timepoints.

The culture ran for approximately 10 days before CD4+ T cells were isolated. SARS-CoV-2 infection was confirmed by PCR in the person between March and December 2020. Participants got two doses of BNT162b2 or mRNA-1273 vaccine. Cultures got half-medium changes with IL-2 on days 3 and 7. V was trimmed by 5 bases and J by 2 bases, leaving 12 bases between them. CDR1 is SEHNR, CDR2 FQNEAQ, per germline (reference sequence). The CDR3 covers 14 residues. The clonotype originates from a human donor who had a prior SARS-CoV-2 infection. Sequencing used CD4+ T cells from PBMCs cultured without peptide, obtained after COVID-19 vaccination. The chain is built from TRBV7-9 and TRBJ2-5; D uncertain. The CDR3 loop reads CASSLRIEQETQYF. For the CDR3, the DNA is TGTGCCAGCAGCCTTAGAATTGAACAAGAGACCCAGTACTTC. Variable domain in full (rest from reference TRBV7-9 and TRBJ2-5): DTGVSQNPRHKITKRGQNVTFRCDPISEHNRLYWYRQTLGQGPEFLTYFQNEAQLEKSRLLSDRFSAERPKGSFSTLEIQRTEQGDSAMYLCASSLRIEQETQYFGPGTRLLVL.